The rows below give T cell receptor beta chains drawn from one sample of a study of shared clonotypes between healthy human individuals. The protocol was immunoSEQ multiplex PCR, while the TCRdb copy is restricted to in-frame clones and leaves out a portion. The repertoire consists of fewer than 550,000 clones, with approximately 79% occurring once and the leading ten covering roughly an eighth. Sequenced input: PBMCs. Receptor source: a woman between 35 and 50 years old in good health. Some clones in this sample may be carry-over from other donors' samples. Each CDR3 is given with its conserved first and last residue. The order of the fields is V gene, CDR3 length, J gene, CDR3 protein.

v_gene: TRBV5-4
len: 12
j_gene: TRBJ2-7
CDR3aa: CASSLVASEQYF

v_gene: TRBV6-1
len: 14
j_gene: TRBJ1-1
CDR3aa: CASIYRGGNTEAFF

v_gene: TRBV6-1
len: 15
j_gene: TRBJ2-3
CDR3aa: CASSAGTGGADTQYF

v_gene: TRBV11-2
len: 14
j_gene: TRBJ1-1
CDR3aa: CASRARQGGTEAFF

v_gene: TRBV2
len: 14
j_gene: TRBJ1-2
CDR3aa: CASSKQPGPYGYTF

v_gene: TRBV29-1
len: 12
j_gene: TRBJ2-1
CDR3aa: CSVGGQGNEQFF

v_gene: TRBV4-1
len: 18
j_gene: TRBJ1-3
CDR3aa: CASSHPSGTGDSGNTIYF

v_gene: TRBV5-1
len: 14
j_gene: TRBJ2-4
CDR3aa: CASSVQGGRNIQYF

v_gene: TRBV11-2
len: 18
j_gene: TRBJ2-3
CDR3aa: CASSSLRLAGGSTDTQYF

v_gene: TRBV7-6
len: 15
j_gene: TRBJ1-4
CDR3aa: CASSQRTGLNEKLFF

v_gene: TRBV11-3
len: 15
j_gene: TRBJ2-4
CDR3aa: CASSLEGGAGNIQYF

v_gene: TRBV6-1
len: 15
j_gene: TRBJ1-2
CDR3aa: CASSEALRQNYGYTF

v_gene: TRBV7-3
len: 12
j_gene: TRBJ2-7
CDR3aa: CASSLPGSEQYF

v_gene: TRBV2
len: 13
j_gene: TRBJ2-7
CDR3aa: CASSWEGVYEQYF

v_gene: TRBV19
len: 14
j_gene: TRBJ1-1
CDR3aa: CASQLDRLNTEAFF

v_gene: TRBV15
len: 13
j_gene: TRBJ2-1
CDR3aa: CASARGGYNEQFF

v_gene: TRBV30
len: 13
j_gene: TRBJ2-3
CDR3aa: CAWSRAGMDTQYF

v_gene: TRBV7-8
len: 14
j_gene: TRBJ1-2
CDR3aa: CASSPFGGIYGYTF

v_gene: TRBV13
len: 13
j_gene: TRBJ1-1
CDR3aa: CASSWEQGSRAFF

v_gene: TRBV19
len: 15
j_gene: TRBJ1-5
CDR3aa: CASSSSGPSNQPQHF

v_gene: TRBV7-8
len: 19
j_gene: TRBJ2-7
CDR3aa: CASSLATSMGVGGDYEQYF

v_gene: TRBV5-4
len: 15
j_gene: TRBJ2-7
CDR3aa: CASSLGGQGAYEQYF

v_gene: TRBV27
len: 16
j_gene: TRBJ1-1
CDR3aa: CASSLGPDTRNTEAFF

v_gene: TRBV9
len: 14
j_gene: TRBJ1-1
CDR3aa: CASSVTGRGTEAFF

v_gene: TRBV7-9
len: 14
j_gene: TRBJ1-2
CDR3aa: CASSQPARLYGYTF

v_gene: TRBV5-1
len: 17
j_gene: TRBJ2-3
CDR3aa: CASSSTLGLSGGDTQYF

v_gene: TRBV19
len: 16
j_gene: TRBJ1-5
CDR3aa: CASSTRKTGEGQPQHF

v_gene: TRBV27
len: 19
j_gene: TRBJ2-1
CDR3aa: CASSFSRTGHSSSYNEQFF

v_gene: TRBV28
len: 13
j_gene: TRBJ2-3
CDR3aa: CASSLESTDTQYF